The clone carrying this T cell receptor beta chain came up a few times. No antigen is known for it. One entry per CDR3 protein results from TCRdb running MiXCR on the 5' RACE reads. The table lists 350,000 to 500,000 distinct CDR3 sequences, more than 20% of them singletons. The sample belongs to a study of T-cell memory formation after mild COVID-19. The study's findings and limits: Pre-infection memory harbored some responding clones, suggesting cross-reactive memory joined. Whether day 37 second-wave clones are SARS-CoV-2-specific was not confirmed.

Sequencing was carried out using PBMCs or a T cell subset sorted from them (not recorded which). The receptor comes from an adult woman who had mild COVID-19 (a few samples of this study predate the infection). Cell type and time point are not known.

CDR3 sequence (DNA): TGTGCCAGCAGCACAGTCAGGGCGGGGAGCACAGATACGCAGTATTTT. Protein: CASSTVRAGSTDTQYF. The rearrangement joins TRBV7-8 to TRBJ2-3, with D perhaps TRBD2 (6 bases). Germline V gene sequence: CDR1 SGHVS, CDR2 FQNEAQ. V dropped 5 bases and J dropped 0 bases, with 15 bases sitting between them. CDR3 length: 16 residues.